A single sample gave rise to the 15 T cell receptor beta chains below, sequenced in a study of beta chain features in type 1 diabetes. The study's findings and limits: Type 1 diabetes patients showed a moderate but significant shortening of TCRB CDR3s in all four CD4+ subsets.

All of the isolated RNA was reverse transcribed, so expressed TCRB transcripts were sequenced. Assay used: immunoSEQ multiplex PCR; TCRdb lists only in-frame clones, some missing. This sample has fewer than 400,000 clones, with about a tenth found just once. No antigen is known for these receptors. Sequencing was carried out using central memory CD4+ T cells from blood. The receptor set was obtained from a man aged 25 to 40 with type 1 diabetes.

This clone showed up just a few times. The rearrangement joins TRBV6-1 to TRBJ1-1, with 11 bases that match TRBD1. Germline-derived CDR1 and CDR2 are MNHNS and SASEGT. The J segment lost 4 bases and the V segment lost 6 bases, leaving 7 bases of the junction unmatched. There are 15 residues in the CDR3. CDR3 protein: CASRDRGRGSTEAFF. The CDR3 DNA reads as TGTGCCAGCAGGGACAGGGGGCGAGGGAGCACTGAAGCTTTCTTT.

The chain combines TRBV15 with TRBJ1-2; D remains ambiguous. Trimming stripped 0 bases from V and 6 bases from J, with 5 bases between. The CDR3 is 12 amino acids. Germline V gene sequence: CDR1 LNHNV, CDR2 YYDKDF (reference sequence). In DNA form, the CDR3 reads TGTGCCACCAGCAGAGATGTCAATGGCTACACCTTC. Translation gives CATSRDVNGYTF.

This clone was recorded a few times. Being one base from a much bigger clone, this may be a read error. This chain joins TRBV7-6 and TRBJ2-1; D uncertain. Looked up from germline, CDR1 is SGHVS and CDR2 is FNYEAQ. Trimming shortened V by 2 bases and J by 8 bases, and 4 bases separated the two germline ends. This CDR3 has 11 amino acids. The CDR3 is CASSLIDEQFF. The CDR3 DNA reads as TGTGCCAGCAGCTTAATCGATGAGCAGTTCTTC.

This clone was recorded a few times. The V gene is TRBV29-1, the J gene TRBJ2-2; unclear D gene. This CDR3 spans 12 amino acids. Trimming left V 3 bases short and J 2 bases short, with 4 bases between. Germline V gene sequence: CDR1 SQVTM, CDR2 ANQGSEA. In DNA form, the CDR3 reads TGCAGCGTTGAGACCAACACCGGGGAGCTGTTTTTT. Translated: CSVETNTGELFF.

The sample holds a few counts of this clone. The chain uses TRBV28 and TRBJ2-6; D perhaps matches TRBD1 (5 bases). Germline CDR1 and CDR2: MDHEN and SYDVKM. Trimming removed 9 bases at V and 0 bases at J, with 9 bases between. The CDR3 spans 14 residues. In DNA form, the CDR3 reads TGTGCCAGTATCGACAGCTCTGGGGCCAACGTCCTGACTTTC. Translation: CASIDSSGANVLTF.

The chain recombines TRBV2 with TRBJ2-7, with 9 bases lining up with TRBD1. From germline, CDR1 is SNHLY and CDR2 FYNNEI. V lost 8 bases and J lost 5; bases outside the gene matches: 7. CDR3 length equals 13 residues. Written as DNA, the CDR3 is TGTGCCAGCGTCACACAGGGGGCGAACGAGCAGTACTTC. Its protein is CASVTQGANEQYF. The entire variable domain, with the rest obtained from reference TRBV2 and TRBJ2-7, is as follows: EPEVTQTPSHQVTQMGQEVILRCVPISNHLYFYWYRQILGQKVEFLVSFYNNEISEKSEIFDDQFSVERPDGSNFTLKIRSTKLEDSAMYFCASVTQGANEQYFGPGTRLTVT.

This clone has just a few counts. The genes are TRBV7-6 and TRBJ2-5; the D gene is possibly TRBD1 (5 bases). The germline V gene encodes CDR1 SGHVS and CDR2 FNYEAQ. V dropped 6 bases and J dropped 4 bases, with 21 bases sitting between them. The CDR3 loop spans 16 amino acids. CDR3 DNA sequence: TGTGCCAGCAGTATGGTGGGGCAGGGCCTGGGAGAGACCCAGTACTTC. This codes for CASSMVGQGLGETQYF.

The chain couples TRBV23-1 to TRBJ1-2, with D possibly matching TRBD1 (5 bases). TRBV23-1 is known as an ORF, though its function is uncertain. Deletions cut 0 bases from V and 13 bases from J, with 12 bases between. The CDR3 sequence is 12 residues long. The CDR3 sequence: CASSQSGPKGTF. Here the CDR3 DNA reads TGCGCCAGCAGTCAATCGGGACCGAAAGGCACCTTC.

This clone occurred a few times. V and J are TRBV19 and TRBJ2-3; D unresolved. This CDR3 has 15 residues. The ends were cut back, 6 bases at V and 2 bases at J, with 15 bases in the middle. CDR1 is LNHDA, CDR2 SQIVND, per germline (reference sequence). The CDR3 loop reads CASSMDPADTDTQYF. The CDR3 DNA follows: TGTGCCAGTAGCATGGACCCGGCCGACACAGATACGCAGTATTTT.

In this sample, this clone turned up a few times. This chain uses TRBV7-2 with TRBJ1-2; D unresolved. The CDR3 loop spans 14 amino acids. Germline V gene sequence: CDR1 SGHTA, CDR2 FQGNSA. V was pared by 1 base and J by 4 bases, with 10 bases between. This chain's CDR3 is CASSLVGGAYGYTF. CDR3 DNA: TGTGCCAGCAGCTTAGTCGGAGGAGCCTATGGCTACACCTTC.

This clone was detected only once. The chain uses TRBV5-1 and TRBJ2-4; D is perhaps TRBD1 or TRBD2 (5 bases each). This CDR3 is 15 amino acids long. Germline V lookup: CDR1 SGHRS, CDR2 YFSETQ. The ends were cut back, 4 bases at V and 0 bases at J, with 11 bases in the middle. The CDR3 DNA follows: TGCGCCAGCAGCACCGGGACCGTAGCCAAAAACATTCAGTACTTC. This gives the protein CASSTGTVAKNIQYF.

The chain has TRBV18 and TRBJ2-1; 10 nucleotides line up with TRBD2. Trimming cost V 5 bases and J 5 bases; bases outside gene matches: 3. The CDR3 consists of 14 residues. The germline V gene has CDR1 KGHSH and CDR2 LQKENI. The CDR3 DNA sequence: TGTGCCAGCTCAGACCTAGCGGGGGACAATGAGCAGTTCTTC. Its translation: CASSDLAGDNEQFF.

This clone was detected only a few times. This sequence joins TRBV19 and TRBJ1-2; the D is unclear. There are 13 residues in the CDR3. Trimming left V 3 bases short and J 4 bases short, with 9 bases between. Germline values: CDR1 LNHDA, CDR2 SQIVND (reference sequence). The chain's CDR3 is CASSIGRLYGYTF. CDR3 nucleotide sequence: TGTGCCAGTAGTATCGGGCGGCTCTATGGCTACACCTTC.

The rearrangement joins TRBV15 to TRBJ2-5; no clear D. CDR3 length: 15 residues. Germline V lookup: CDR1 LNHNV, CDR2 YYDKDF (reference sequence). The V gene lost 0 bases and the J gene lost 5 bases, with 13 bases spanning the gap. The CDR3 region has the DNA TGTGCCACCAGCAGAGATGCGACATCCAGGGAGACCCAGTACTTC. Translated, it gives CATSRDATSRETQYF.

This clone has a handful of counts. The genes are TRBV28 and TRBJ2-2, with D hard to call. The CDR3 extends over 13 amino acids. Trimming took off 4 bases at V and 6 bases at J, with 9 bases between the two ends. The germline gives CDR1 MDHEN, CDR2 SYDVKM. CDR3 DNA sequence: TGTGCCAGCAGTTCAAATCACGCCGGGGAGCTGTTTTTT. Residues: CASSSNHAGELFF.